Listed below are T cell receptor beta chains from one sample, sequenced in a study of blood T cell repertoires in COVID-19. Profiled with immunoSEQ multiplex PCR; TCRdb holds only in-frame clones, not every one. The table has 29,000 or so clones, roughly 73% seen once. Sequences were obtained from peripheral blood. Receptors originate from a woman aged 65 to 85 with active or convalescent COVID-19. CDR3s include the opening cysteine and the closing phenylalanine or tryptophan. D genes are given only for firm matches. Some rows have no size entry. The others give once, few or many, or a class for an expanded clone.

clone_size d_call j_call v_call cdr3_aa cdr3_nt
NA NA TRBJ2-2 TRBV21-1 CASSKFRLAGGHLNSNTGELFF TGTGCCAGCAGCAAATTCCGACTAGCGGGGGGCCACCTCAACTCGAACACCGGGGAGCTGTTTTTT
NA NA TRBJ1-4 TRBV12-3/TRBV12-4 CASSLHGEKLFF TGTGCCAGCAGTTTACACGGTGAAAAACTGTTTTTT
NA NA TRBJ1-2 TRBV5-4 CASRTRGSYGYTF TGTGCCAGCAGAACTCGCGGGAGCTATGGCTACACCTTC
NA NA TRBJ1-1 TRBV29-1 CSDRGYTEAFF TGCAGCGATCGGGGGTACACTGAAGCTTTCTTT
NA NA TRBJ2-3 TRBV15 CATSDSHSTDTQYF TGTGCCACCAGTGATAGCCACAGCACAGATACGCAGTATTTT
NA NA TRBJ1-1 TRBV7-8 CASSWTENTEAFF TGTGCCAGCAGCTGGACAGAGAACACTGAAGCTTTCTTT
NA TRBD1 TRBJ1-2 TRBV5-6 CASSFQGAYGYTF TGTGCCAGCAGCTTCCAGGGGGCCTATGGCTACACCTTC
NA NA TRBJ1-6 TRBV27 CASRTGGGSYNSPLHF TGTGCCAGCAGAACTGGGGGGGGCTCCTATAATTCACCCCTCCACTTT
NA NA TRBJ2-3 TRBV11-1 CASSLAGGRTDTQYF TGTGCCAGCAGCTTAGCGGGGGGGCGGACAGATACGCAGTATTTT
NA TRBD1 TRBJ1-1 TRBV29-1 CSVHRDRQNTEAFF TGCAGCGTCCACCGGGACAGACAGAACACTGAAGCTTTCTTT
NA NA TRBJ1-1 TRBV28 CASSQDTLNTEAFF TGTGCCAGCAGTCAGGACACCCTGAACACTGAAGCTTTCTTT
NA NA TRBJ1-1 TRBV29-1 CSVSITNTEAFF TGCAGCGTGAGCATCACGAACACTGAAGCTTTCTTT
NA TRBD1 TRBJ1-4 TRBV19 CASKRTGEGEKLFF TGTGCCAGTAAAAGGACAGGGGAAGGTGAAAAACTGTTTTTT
NA TRBD1 TRBJ2-7 TRBV4-1 CASSQAGQGAGEQYF TGCGCCAGCAGCCAAGCGGGACAGGGGGCGGGGGAGCAGTACTTC
NA NA TRBJ2-4 TRBV6-5 CASSYSGLSGSNIQYF TGTGCCAGCAGTTACTCCGGACTGTCAGGTAGCAACATTCAGTACTTC
NA TRBD2 TRBJ2-5 TRBV7-8 CASSTSRGTRGAETQYF TGTGCCAGCAGCACCAGCCGTGGGACTAGAGGGGCGGAGACCCAGTACTTC
few NA TRBJ1-5 TRBV4-1 CASSQVGPGNQPQHF TGCGCCAGCAGCCAAGTGGGGCCCGGCAATCAGCCCCAGCATTTT
once NA TRBJ1-2 TRBV7-9 CASSSDSLGRYTF TGTGCCAGCAGCTCGGACAGCCTTGGTCGCTACACCTTC
NA TRBD2 TRBJ2-3 TRBV30 CAWSGLAGATDTQYF TGTGCCTGGAGTGGGCTAGCGGGGGCCACAGATACGCAGTATTTT
NA NA TRBJ2-2 TRBV21-1 CASRRGSGLVTTGELFF TGTGCCAGCAGACGTGGCAGTGGACTAGTCACCACCGGGGAGCTGTTTTTT
NA NA TRBJ1-3 TRBV27 CASSLTYSAGNTIYF TGTGCCAGCAGTTTAACGTACAGTGCTGGAAACACCATATATTTT
NA TRBD1 TRBJ2-5 TRBV4-3 CASSQDRGRGETQYF TGCGCCAGCAGCCAAGACAGGGGGCGAGGAGAGACCCAGTACTTC